The table lists the clone carrying this T cell receptor (beta chain) with a few counts. The CDR3 spans 12 residues. Trimming removed 2 bases at V and 7 bases at J, with 11 bases between. Germline values: CDR1 DFQATT, CDR2 SNEGSKA (reference sequence). TCRdb fed the RT-PCR reads into MiXCR, producing one record per CDR3 protein. The data contain about 680,000 distinct CDR3 sequences, approximately 14% of them singletons. The chain carries TRBV20-1 and TRBJ2-5; D is ambiguous. Sequencing was carried out using memory CD4+ T cells from blood. The sequence came from a female donor in good health, serving as a healthy control. The CDR3 is CSARPNDGTQYF. The DNA for the CDR3 is TGCAGTGCTAGACCCAATGACGGGACCCAGTACTTC.